This T cell receptor (beta chain) was observed in a study of blood T cell repertoires in COVID-19. As for the study in general: Both acute and convalescent COVID-19 samples were obtained from the United States, Italy and Spain. PBMCs, B-cell-depleted T cells, or T cells were the source of the cDNA or gDNA that made up the material.

The authors' processing: Researchers report that nucleated cell counts were estimated from reference gene primer amplification. The method was immunoSEQ multiplex PCR; TCRdb's version includes in-frame clones alone and lacks a portion of them. V, J and clone size derive from that table, while D and trimming were established from the DNA sequence. Altogether roughly 70,000 clones are present, roughly 84% being singletons, with the ten largest covering around 4.4%. This CDR3 region has 12 residues. Trimming removed 3 bases at V and 9 bases at J, with 12 bases between. Germline CDR1 reads GTSNPN; CDR2 reads SVGIG (reference sequence).

The specimen sequenced was peripheral blood. This TCR came from a woman in her fifties or sixties with acute or convalescent COVID-19. The chain has TRBV30 and TRBJ1-5; D call uncertain. The chain's CDR3 is CAWRSGGGPQHF. The CDR3 DNA sequence: TGTGCCTGGAGGTCGGGTGGAGGGCCCCAGCATTTT.